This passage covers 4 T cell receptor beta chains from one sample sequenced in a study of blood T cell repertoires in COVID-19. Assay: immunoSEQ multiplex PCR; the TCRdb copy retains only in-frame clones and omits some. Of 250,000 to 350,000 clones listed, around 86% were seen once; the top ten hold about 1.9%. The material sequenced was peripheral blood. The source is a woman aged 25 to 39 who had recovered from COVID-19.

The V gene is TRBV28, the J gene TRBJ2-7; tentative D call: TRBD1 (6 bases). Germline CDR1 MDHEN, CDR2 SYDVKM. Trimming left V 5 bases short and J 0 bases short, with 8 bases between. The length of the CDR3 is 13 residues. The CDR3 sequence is CASSTGSSYEQYF. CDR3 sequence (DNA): TGTGCCAGCAGTACAGGGAGCTCCTACGAGCAGTACTTC.

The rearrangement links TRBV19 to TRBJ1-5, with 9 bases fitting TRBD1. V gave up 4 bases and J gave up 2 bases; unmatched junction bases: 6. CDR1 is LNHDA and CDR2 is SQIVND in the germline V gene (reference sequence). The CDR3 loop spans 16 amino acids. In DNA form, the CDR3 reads TGTGCCAGTAGTACGGGACAGGGCGGTGGCAATCAGCCCCAGCATTTT. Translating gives CASSTGQGGGNQPQHF.

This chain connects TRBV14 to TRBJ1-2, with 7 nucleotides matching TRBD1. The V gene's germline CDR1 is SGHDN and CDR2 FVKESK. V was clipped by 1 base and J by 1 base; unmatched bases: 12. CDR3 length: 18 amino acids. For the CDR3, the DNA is TGTGCCAGCAGCCAAGGAAAGGGGGCGGACACCTTTAACTATGGCTACACCTTC. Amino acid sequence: CASSQGKGADTFNYGYTF.

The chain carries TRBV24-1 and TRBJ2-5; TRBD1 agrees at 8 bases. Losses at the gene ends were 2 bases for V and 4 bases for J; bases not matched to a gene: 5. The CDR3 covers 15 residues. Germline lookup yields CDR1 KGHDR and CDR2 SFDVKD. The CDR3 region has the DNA TGTGCCACCAGTGATTACAGGGGGAGTGGAGAGACCCAGTACTTC. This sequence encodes CATSDYRGSGETQYF.